This section outlines one TCR beta chain sequence together with its context. In this sample, this clonotype turned up a few times. The antigen this receptor binds is unknown. No much larger clone exists at a distance of one base, and base qualities are not known. The source of the sample is a study of post-analysis software for immune sequencing data (dated by TCRdb to about 2015). Background for the entire study: Recorded disease courses included relapsing-remitting, secondary progressive and progressive-relapsing multiple sclerosis, with some patients lacking subtype annotation. The patient repertoires were set against around ten previously published healthy control repertoires from donors whose ages ranged from roughly 6 to 26 years. A subset of samples was prepared in parallel using single-end sample barcoding, then pooled and co-amplified after Illumina adapter ligation. The study at large found these results: Four or five TRBV segments, including TRBV5-6, TRBV5-1 and TRBV20-1, were significantly more frequent in patients than controls. Direct clustering with F measure showed strong co-clustering of samples prepared in the same batch, prompting a batch-effect correction. The control group was slightly older than the multiple sclerosis patient group. Multiple sclerosis patients had significantly lower normalized Chao1 diversity than controls, a result that suggests substantial peripheral T-cell clonal expansion.

The library was built by means of PCR. The instrument given in TCRdb is Illumina HiSeq 2500. Unique molecular identifiers were incorporated into TCR beta cDNA libraries to reduce PCR and sequencing biases. Every 1 to 10 million input T cells yielded about 500,000 cDNA molecules, meaning each molecule approximated one T cell. The patient libraries were prepared and sequenced with the same protocol used for the earlier healthy control dataset. Samples belonging to the same batch were prepared together, multiplexed and sequenced on a shared HiSeq lane. Per the source publication's procedure: MIGEC handled the raw barcoded reads, throwing out single-read molecular identifier groups before consensus assembly and CDR3 extraction. VDJtools was used for post-analysis of the clonotype tables, and diversity was normalized by down-sampling every dataset to the size of the smallest sample. Repertoire overlap clustering matched CDR3 amino acid but not nucleotide sequences to correct batch-related cross-sample contamination. TCRdb handled the public reads itself, with Q25 trimming in fastp and clone calling in MiXCR, and kept productive beta chains. One record per CDR3 amino acid sequence lists the most common genes and DNA. Here the V and J calls rest on TCRdb's processing, not on the authors' analysis. Present in this sample are roughly 800,000 distinct CDR3 sequences, 25% to 30% of which were seen just once. The ten largest clones take up roughly 0.54% of the sample.

The CDR3, from cysteine to phenylalanine, totals 14 residues. The read is trimmed to its CDR3 DNA, 42 bases read in frame from base 1. V trim: 11 bases; J trim: 7 bases; unmatched bases: 13. CDR1 and CDR2 were assigned from the germline V gene as SGHVS and FQNEAQ. To demonstrate the VDJtools post-analysis software, TCR beta repertoires were profiled from the peripheral blood of more than 10 young patients with multiple sclerosis. The multiple sclerosis patients were children and adolescents between roughly 6 and 17 years of age. The receptor chain draws on TRBV7-8 and TRBJ2-7, with 11 middle bases fitting TRBD2. This TCR came from a girl aged 10-17 years with multiple sclerosis. The material sequenced was blood. For the CDR3, the sequence is CAGRLAGTRNEQYF. The nucleotide sequence is given as TGTGCCGGACGACTAGCGGGGACCCGAAATGAGCAGTACTTC.